This T cell receptor beta chain was obtained from a study of cytomegalovirus exposure and HLA in healthy donors. Trimming at V came to 3 bases and at J to 2 bases, leaving 6 bases not matched to a gene. The germline V gene encodes CDR1 SGHRS and CDR2 YFSETQ. This CDR3 comprises 15 residues. Primers included in the PCR were 60 Vbeta and 13 Jbeta primers. Data came from immunoSEQ multiplex PCR; TCRdb stores just in-frame clones and leaves some out. The table has some 170,000 clones, roughly 80% seen once. The receptor's source is a young woman in good health and CMV-seropositive. This chain joins TRBV5-1 and TRBJ1-1; 8 nucleotides line up with TRBD1. The sequenced material came from PBMCs. Written as DNA, the CDR3 is TGCGCCAGCAGCTCGCTGGGACAGGAAAACACTGAAGCTTTCTTT. It yields the protein CASSSLGQENTEAFF.